The sequence of this TCR beta chain was determined in a study of PD-L1 blockade in urothelial cancer. Study-level background: About 85% of the roughly 29 patients were men who had bladder-origin urothelial cancer. In terms of prior chemotherapy, patients had received 0 to 3 regimens. The researchers analyzed blood 3 weeks (second dose) and 6 weeks after treatment start.

The time point here: peripheral blood 6 weeks after treatment start. Locally advanced or metastatic urothelial carcinoma affected the patients. The germline V gene encodes CDR1 SGDLS and CDR2 YYNGEE. CDR3 length equals 16 residues. Germline trimming cut 4 bases from V and 2 bases from J; bases unmatched to any gene: 11. Only in-frame clones appear in the TCRdb table, and some are missing; sequencing was by immunoSEQ multiplex PCR. The data show fewer than 90,000 clones, around 93% seen once. The sample here was PBMCs, taken around atezolizumab (anti-PD-L1) treatment. The sequence came from a woman of 80 years or more with urothelial cancer. V is TRBV9 and J is TRBJ2-5; TRBD2 aligns across 7 bases. DNA of the CDR3: TGTGCCAGCAGCCAAGAGGCGGGAGCTGGTCAAGAGACCCAGTACTTC. This sequence encodes CASSQEAGAGQETQYF.